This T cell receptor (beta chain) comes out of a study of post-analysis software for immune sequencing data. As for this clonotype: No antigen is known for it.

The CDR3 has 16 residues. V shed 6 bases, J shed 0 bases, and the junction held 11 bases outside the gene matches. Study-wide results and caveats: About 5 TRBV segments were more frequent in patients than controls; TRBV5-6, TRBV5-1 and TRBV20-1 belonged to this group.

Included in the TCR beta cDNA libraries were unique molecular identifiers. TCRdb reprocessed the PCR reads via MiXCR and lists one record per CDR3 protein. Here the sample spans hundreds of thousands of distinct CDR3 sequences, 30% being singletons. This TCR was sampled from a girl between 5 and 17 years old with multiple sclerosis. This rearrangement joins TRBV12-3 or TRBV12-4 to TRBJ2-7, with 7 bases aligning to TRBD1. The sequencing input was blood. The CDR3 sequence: CASSQPGTAISYEQYF. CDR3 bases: TGTGCCAGCAGCCAGCCCGGGACAGCCATCTCCTACGAGCAGTACTTC.